One and the same sample provided the 26 T cell receptor beta chains below, sequenced in a study of blood T cell repertoires in COVID-19. Here immunoSEQ multiplex PCR was the method, and the copy in TCRdb shows in-frame clones only, minus some. The sample contains roughly 120,000 clones, roughly 80% of which appear only once. Sequenced material: peripheral blood. These receptors were collected from a human donor in a cohort sampled during active or convalescent COVID-19.

The gene calls are TRBV29-1 and TRBJ1-1; D is possibly TRBD1 (5 bases). This CDR3 spans 14 amino acids. The V end lost 7 bases, the J end lost 3 bases, and 18 bases lay between the germline ends. Germline CDR1 reads SQVTM; CDR2 reads ANQGSEA. The CDR3 coding sequence is TGCAGCGCCCGAGAGGTGGGGGGGGACACTGAAGCTTTCTTT. Amino acid sequence: CSAREVGGDTEAFF.

This clone was detected a few times. The rearrangement links TRBV28 to TRBJ2-7; the match to TRBD2 covers 8 bases. The germline V gene has CDR1 MDHEN and CDR2 SYDVKM. The CDR3 totals 13 residues. V was pared by 3 bases and J by 7 bases, with 5 bases of the junction left unmatched. Written as DNA, the CDR3 is TGTGCCAGCAGTTTGCCGGGAGGGGTTGAGCAGTACTTC. Translated: CASSLPGGVEQYF.

This clone was observed a single time. The chain recombines TRBV19 with TRBJ1-1, with D perhaps TRBD1 (6 bases). Germline V gene sequence: CDR1 LNHDA, CDR2 SQIVND (reference sequence). Trimming stripped 4 bases from V and 4 bases from J, with 13 bases between. CDR3 length: 14 residues. The CDR3, as DNA: TGTGCCAGTAGTACCCTTACAGGGACCACTGAAGCTTTCTTT. Its translation: CASSTLTGTTEAFF.

The rearrangement links TRBV18 to TRBJ1-1, with D perhaps TRBD1 (5 bases). The CDR3 sequence is 14 residues long. CDR1 and CDR2 from the germline V gene are KGHSH and LQKENI. Trimming removed 3 bases at V and 4 bases at J, with 12 bases between. The chain's CDR3 is CASSPSGRGTEAFF. The DNA of the CDR3 is TGTGCCAGCTCACCGTCAGGTAGGGGCACTGAAGCTTTCTTT.

This rearrangement joins TRBV30 to TRBJ1-6; D remains unclear. Germline CDR1 and CDR2: GTSNPN and SVGIG (reference sequence). This CDR3 spans 17 amino acids. The ends were cut back, 3 bases at V and 0 bases at J, with 15 bases in the middle. The CDR3 region has the DNA TGTGCCTGGAGCCACCTAGGAGGGAGCTCCTATAATTCACCCCTCCACTTT. Translated: CAWSHLGGSSYNSPLHF.

This rearrangement joins TRBV4-1 to TRBJ2-7; 7 bases align to TRBD1. The CDR3 covers 14 residues. In germline, CDR1 is MGHRA, CDR2 YSYEKL. V was pared by 4 bases and J by 3 bases, with 6 bases of the junction left unmatched. CDR3 in DNA: TGCGCCAGCAGCCCGGACAGGCTACTCTACGAGCAGTACTTC. Its protein product is CASSPDRLLYEQYF.

The chain uses TRBV15 and TRBJ2-1; 9 nucleotides align to TRBD2. Per the germline V gene, CDR1 is LNHNV and CDR2 is YYDKDF (reference sequence). The J segment lost 4 bases and the V segment lost 0 bases, leaving 4 bases of the junction unmatched. This CDR3 contains 16 residues. The CDR3 spells CATSRDLAGEYNEQFF. CDR3 nucleotides: TGTGCCACCAGCAGAGATTTAGCGGGGGAGTACAATGAGCAGTTCTTC.

J is TRBJ2-3 and V is TRBV5-1, with TRBD2 as a possible D gene (7 bases). CDR1 and CDR2 (germline): SGHRS, YFSETQ. The CDR3 covers 16 residues. Trimming removed 4 bases from V and 4 bases from J, with 19 bases in between. CDR3 residues: CASSHQSWGGADTQYF. In DNA form, the CDR3 reads TGCGCCAGCAGCCATCAGTCGTGGGGGGGCGCAGATACGCAGTATTTT.

The V call is TRBV29-1, the J call TRBJ2-3, with D maybe TRBD2 (5 bases). The germline gives CDR1 SQVTM, CDR2 ANQGSEA. The CDR3 consists of 12 residues. Between the trimmed V and J ends, which lost 7 bases and 0 bases, there was a span of 8 bases. CDR3 sequence: CSGRGSTDTQYF. The DNA for the CDR3 is TGCAGCGGACGGGGAAGCACAGATACGCAGTATTTT.

V and J are TRBV30 and TRBJ2-7; D may be TRBD1 (6 bases). The CDR3 loop spans 13 amino acids. V dropped 2 bases and J dropped 2 bases, with 10 bases sitting between them. Germline V gives CDR1 GTSNPN, CDR2 SVGIG (reference sequence). The CDR3 DNA is TGTGCCTGGAGTAACAGGGCCACCTACGAGCAGTACTTC. This encodes CAWSNRATYEQYF.

J is TRBJ2-7 and V is TRBV3-1 (or the pseudogene TRBV3-2); 8 bases line up with TRBD2. This CDR3 is built from 12 residues. Germline V CDR1 and CDR2: LGHDT, YNNKEL (reference sequence). The junction had 5 bases not matched to a gene; V was cut back by 4 bases and J by 9 bases. The CDR3: CASSPPGGRQYF. For the CDR3, the DNA is TGTGCCAGCAGCCCCCCGGGGGGGCGGCAGTACTTC.

The chain links TRBV24-1 to TRBJ2-3, with TRBD1 matching over 10 bases. The V segment lost 2 bases and the J segment 3 bases; nucleotides outside the gene matches: 4. The germline CDR1 and CDR2 sequences are KGHDR and SFDVKD. CDR3 length: 16 amino acids. CDR3 sequence (DNA): TGTGCCACCAGTGATTCGCCGGGACAGGGGACAGATACGCAGTATTTT. It encodes CATSDSPGQGTDTQYF.

In nucleotides, the CDR3 is TGTGCCAGCTCACCACCGGACAAGCTGAGCGGAAACACCATATATTTT. Protein: CASSPPDKLSGNTIYF. V gene TRBV18 combines with J gene TRBJ1-3; D possibly corresponds to TRBD1 (5 bases). Looked up from germline, CDR1 is KGHSH and CDR2 is LQKENI. The CDR3 spans 16 residues. V was shortened by 0 bases and J by 4 bases, with 13 bases between the two germline ends.

The V gene is TRBV9, the J gene TRBJ2-3; D perhaps matches TRBD1 (7 bases). In germline, CDR1 is SGDLS, CDR2 YYNGEE. The CDR3 has 16 residues. Between the trimmed V and J ends, which lost 0 bases and 3 bases, there was a span of 14 bases. DNA for the CDR3: TGTGCCAGCAGCGTAGTGGGCAGGGGGGCGACAGATACGCAGTATTTT. It specifies CASSVVGRGATDTQYF.

This chain joins TRBV7-2 and TRBJ2-5; no clear D. V lost 5 bases and J 5 bases, leaving 12 bases between the germline ends. The CDR3 covers 13 residues. The germline V gene encodes CDR1 SGHTA and CDR2 FQGNSA. CDR3 region: CASSRIYLETQYF. The CDR3 DNA reads TGTGCCAGCAGCCGTATATATCTCGAGACCCAGTACTTC.

The chain carries TRBV11-3 and TRBJ2-5, with 8 positions matching TRBD2. The CDR3 is 18 residues long. V was pared by 1 base and J by 1 base, with 11 bases of the junction left unmatched. Per the germline V gene, CDR1 is SGHNT and CDR2 is YENEEA. CDR3 sequence: CASSLGSFGGDFQETQYF. As DNA, the CDR3 is TGTGCCAGCAGCTTAGGCAGCTTCGGGGGGGACTTCCAAGAGACCCAGTACTTC.

The genes are TRBV28 and TRBJ2-7; 9 bases are shared with TRBD1. From germline, CDR1 is MDHEN and CDR2 SYDVKM. Losses at the gene ends were 7 bases for V and 1 base for J; bases not matched to a gene: 8. CDR3 size: 15 residues. The chain's CDR3 is CASTPQTGGSYEQYF. In nucleotides, the CDR3 is TGTGCCAGCACCCCCCAGACAGGGGGATCCTACGAGCAGTACTTC. Variable domain in full (rest from reference TRBV28 and TRBJ2-7): DVKVTQSSRYLVKRTGEKVFLECVQDMDHENMFWYRQDPGLGLRLIYFSYDVKMKEKGDIPEGYSVSREKKERFSLILESASTNQTSMYLCASTPQTGGSYEQYFGPGTRLTVT.

This rearrangement joins TRBV28 to TRBJ2-1, with a possible D match to TRBD2 (5 bases). V was shortened by 2 bases and J by 9 bases, with 17 bases between the two germline ends. The CDR3 loop spans 15 amino acids. Per germline, CDR1 MDHEN and CDR2 SYDVKM. CDR3 coding DNA: TGTGCCAGCAGTTTAAGAGAGGGCCGCAATGGTGAGCAGTTCTTC. Amino acid sequence: CASSLREGRNGEQFF.

The chain carries TRBV6-2 or TRBV6-3 and TRBJ2-7, with 13 bases fitting TRBD2. The CDR3 totals 17 residues. The germline V gene has CDR1 MNHEY and CDR2 SVGEGT. The junction had 14 bases not matched to a gene; V was cut back by 10 bases and J by 2 bases. In DNA form, the CDR3 reads TGTGCCACCAAATACTCCGGACTAGCGGGAGCCGCCTACGAGCAGTACTTC. It is translated as CATKYSGLAGAAYEQYF.

The J gene is TRBJ2-7, the V gene TRBV19; D not certain. The V gene lost 6 bases and the J gene lost 4 bases, with 13 bases spanning the gap. From germline, CDR1 is LNHDA and CDR2 SQIVND (reference sequence). CDR3 size: 13 residues. The DNA for the CDR3 is TGTGCCAGTAGCCTTGCTACTTTTTACGAGCAGTACTTC. It translates to CASSLATFYEQYF.

The V call is TRBV4-3, the J call TRBJ2-7; maybe TRBD1 (6 bases). The CDR3 has 15 residues. Trimming shortened V by 4 bases and J by 0 bases, and 13 bases separated the two germline ends. Germline loops: CDR1 LGHNA, CDR2 YSLEER. The CDR3 DNA follows: TGCGCCAGCAGCCGGGTTTGGGACACCTCCTACGAGCAGTACTTC. The encoded protein is CASSRVWDTSYEQYF.

The V gene is TRBV7-2, the J gene TRBJ2-1; no clear D gene. Germline V gene data show CDR1 as SGHTA and CDR2 as FQGNSA. V lost 1 base, J lost 1 base, and 8 bases lay in between. This CDR3 has 15 residues. The CDR3 DNA is TGTGCCAGCAGCTTAGTTTTTATTTCCTACAATGAGCAGTTCTTC. It translates to CASSLVFISYNEQFF.

This sequence joins TRBV19 and TRBJ2-2, with D possibly TRBD2 on 5 matching bases. Germline CDR1 is LNHDA and CDR2 is SQIVND (reference sequence). Trimming pared 1 base from V and 1 base from J, leaving 10 bases between. The CDR3 is 16 residues long. The CDR3: CASSIVASQNTGELFF. CDR3 nucleotide sequence: TGTGCCAGTAGTATAGTGGCTAGCCAGAACACCGGGGAGCTGTTTTTT.

The chain is built from TRBV7-6 and TRBJ2-1, with TRBD1 matching 11 bases. Trimming took 4 bases from V and 8 from J; bases not matched to a gene: 4. Germline-derived CDR1 and CDR2 are SGHVS and FNYEAQ. The length of the CDR3 is 14 residues. The CDR3 protein is CASSSGQGADEQFF. DNA of the CDR3: TGTGCCAGCAGCTCCGGACAGGGGGCCGATGAGCAGTTCTTC.

The chain is built from TRBV28 and TRBJ2-2; the D gene is possibly TRBD1 (6 bases). This CDR3 spans 16 amino acids. Trimming cost V 4 bases and J 7 bases, with 19 bases left between them. Germline V gene data show CDR1 as MDHEN and CDR2 as SYDVKM. This CDR3 is CASSSHRAQDFGELFF. CDR3 DNA sequence: TGTGCCAGCAGTTCCCACAGGGCTCAAGATTTCGGGGAGCTGTTTTTT.

In its sample, this clone was seen a few times. The chain carries TRBV11-2 and TRBJ1-6; D may be TRBD1 (5 bases). Germline CDR1 SGHAT, CDR2 FQNNGV. The length of the CDR3 is 17 residues. Trimming pared 0 bases from V and 9 bases from J, leaving 18 bases between. CDR3 amino acids: CASSLDVRARDISPLHF. CDR3 sequence (DNA): TGTGCCAGCAGCTTAGACGTTAGGGCCAGGGATATTTCACCCCTCCACTTT.